The sequence of this T cell receptor beta chain was determined in a study of T-cell memory formation after mild COVID-19 (dated by TCRdb to about 2021). A note on the overall study: TCR sequence clusters from the two donors were largely donor specific. In a couple of donors, T-cell clones that expanded and contracted after mild COVID-19 were tracked by sequencing TCRalpha and TCRbeta repertoires over time. Two young, previously healthy adult volunteers made up the cohort, one male and one female.

Sequencing instrument: Illumina NovaSeq 6000. TCRalpha and TCRbeta cDNA libraries were constructed by 5'RACE with constant-segment primers, with sample barcodes and unique molecular identifiers being introduced. Trizol reagent was used to extract RNA from every sample. Amplification of the libraries took two PCR steps, and the second step added a second sample barcode plus Illumina TruSeq adapters. Libraries were sequenced on an Illumina NovaSeq with 2 x 150 bp paired-end reads. The paper's data handling went like this. Demultiplexing of reads and collapsing into UMI-guided consensus sequences were performed with migec v1.2.7. Using mixcr v2.1.11, the UMI consensuses were aligned to TRA and TRB V and J templates and assembled into clonotypes. A clonotype was counted as expanded or contracted only if both edgeR and NoisET called the change significant, with noise models trained on biological replicates. For edgeR calls, a false discovery rate-adjusted p below 0.01 and a log2 fold-change threshold of 1 were applied. As an exploratory analysis of dynamics, PCA with hierarchical clustering was applied to max-normalized trajectories of the 1000 most abundant clonotypes. Separately sequenced CD4+ and CD8+ repertoires were used to assign the CD4 or CD8 phenotype of responding clones. Starting from the raw public reads, TCRdb applied fastp trimming at Q25, assembled clones with MiXCR and retained in-frame beta chains. CDR3 protein sequences are deduplicated, and each keeps its most common genes and DNA. The V and J calls come from TCRdb's annotation, not from the publication. The sample table lists 550,000 to 600,000 distinct CDR3 sequences, 15% to 20% of them with a count of one. The top ten hold about 7.5% of the sample.

PBMCs were isolated by Ficoll-Paque density gradient centrifugation. General conclusions and limits of the study: The study included only a couple of mild cases, and larger cohorts that include severe cases with pre-infection samples were judged to be necessary. The second-wave clones that peaked on day 37 were not confirmed to be SARS-CoV-2 specific. From day 15 to 85, contracting clones showed balanced CD4/CD8 phenotypes, whereas a second wave of clones that expanded from day 15 to 37 leaned towards CD4+. Contracting CD4+ clones were located mainly in the CM and EM memory subsets, whereas CD8+ clones were found to be enriched in EMRA. The detection of some responding clones in pre-infection memory suggests that pre-existing cross-reactive memory T cells joined the SARS-CoV-2 response.

On this clonotype: Its antigen specificity is not known. No base qualities exist here, and no much larger clone lies one base off it.

CDR1 SGHRS and CDR2 YFSETQ were looked up in the germline V gene. V is reduced by 3 bases and J by 3 bases, leaving a spacing of 16 bases between them. Measured from the cysteine to the phenylalanine, the CDR3 is 16 residues long. The entry retains the CDR3 DNA only, 48 bases that are in frame from base 1. This clonotype was obtained from an adult woman who had mild COVID-19 (a few samples of this study predate the infection). The sample titles of this study are shuffled in the database, so cell type and time point are left out; the donor was told from shared clones. What was sequenced was PBMCs or a T cell subset sorted from them (not recorded which). Recombination joined TRBV5-1 with TRBJ2-1; no D gene can be assigned with confidence. The DNA is as follows: TGCGCCAGCAGCTCCGAGGTAATGCATGGCTACAATGAGCAGTTCTTC. It specifies CASSSEVMHGYNEQFF.